The TCR beta chain described here comes from a study of patients and donors after allogeneic stem cell transplantation. Each CDR3 protein is one row after TCRdb ran MiXCR on the RT-PCR reads. Among 200,000 to 250,000 distinct CDR3 sequences listed, about 37% were seen once. This CDR3 has 13 residues. Germline values: CDR1 SEHNR, CDR2 FQNEAQ (reference sequence). The V and J ends lost 0 bases and 1 base respectively, with 3 bases between them. At least ten counts were recorded for this clonotype. V is TRBV7-9 and J is TRBJ1-1, with D unclear. This TCR was sampled from a human donor who was either an allogeneic HSCT recipient or a stem cell or donor lymphocyte infusion donor (not recorded which). It is not recorded whose cells these are; they may come from a transplant donor. The sample taken for sequencing was blood, either unsorted or a sorted T cell fraction (not recorded which). DNA of the CDR3: TGTGCCAGCAGCTTAGCGGAGAACACTGAAGCTTTCTTT. Protein: CASSLAENTEAFF.